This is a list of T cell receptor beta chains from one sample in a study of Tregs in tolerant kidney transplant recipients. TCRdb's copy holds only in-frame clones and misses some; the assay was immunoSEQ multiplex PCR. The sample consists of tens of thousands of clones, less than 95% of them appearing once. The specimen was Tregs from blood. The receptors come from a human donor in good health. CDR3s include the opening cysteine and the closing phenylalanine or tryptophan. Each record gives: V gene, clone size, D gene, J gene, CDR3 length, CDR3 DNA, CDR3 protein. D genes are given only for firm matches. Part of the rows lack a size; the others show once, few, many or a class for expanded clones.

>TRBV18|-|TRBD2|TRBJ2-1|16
TGTGCCAGCTCACCAACCGCGGGAGCTGCCTACAATGAGCAGTTCTTC
CASSPTAGAAYNEQFF
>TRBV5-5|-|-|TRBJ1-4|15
TGTGCCAGCAGCCTGCAGGGGCTCGGTAATGAAAAACTGTTTTTT
CASSLQGLGNEKLFF
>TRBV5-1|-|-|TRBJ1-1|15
TGCGCCAGCAGCTTGGACAGGGTCGTGAACACTGAAGCTTTCTTT
CASSLDRVVNTEAFF
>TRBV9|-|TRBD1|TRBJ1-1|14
TGTGCCAGCAGGCGAACAGGGGGCGACACTGAAGCTTTCTTT
CASRRTGGDTEAFF
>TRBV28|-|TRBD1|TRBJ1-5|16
TGTGCCACCGAGGGACAGTTTGTTTATAGCAATCAGCCCCAGCATTTT
CATEGQFVYSNQPQHF
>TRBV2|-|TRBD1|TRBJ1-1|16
TGTGCCAGCAGTGAATACAGGGGAGGGGCAGGGACTGAAGCTTTCTTT
CASSEYRGGAGTEAFF
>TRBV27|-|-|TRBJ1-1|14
TGTGCCAGCAGTTTAAACAGGGCGGGCACTGAAGCTTTCTTT
CASSLNRAGTEAFF
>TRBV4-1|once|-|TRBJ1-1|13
TGCGCCAGCAGCCAAGATGGTACCCGAATTGCTTTCTTT
CASSQDGTRIAFF
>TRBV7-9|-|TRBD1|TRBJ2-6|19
TGTGCCAGCAGCCCAAGGCGCCCCGGGACAGGGTTCGGGGCCAACGTCCTGACTTTC
CASSPRRPGTGFGANVLTF
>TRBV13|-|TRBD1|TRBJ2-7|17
TGTGCCAGCAGCAGAGACCCCTCGGGACAGGGAACCTACGAGCAGTACTTC
CASSRDPSGQGTYEQYF
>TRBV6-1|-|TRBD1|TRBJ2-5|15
TGTGCCAGCAGTGGCCGGGACAGGGGGCTCGAGACCCAGTACTTC
CASSGRDRGLETQYF
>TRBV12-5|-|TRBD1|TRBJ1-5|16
TGTGCTAGTGGTTTGGTGACAGGGTGGGGCAATCAGCCCCAGCATTTT
CASGLVTGWGNQPQHF
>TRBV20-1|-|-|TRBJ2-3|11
TGCAGTGCAGGGAGGGGGGATACGCAGTATTTT
CSAGRGDTQYF
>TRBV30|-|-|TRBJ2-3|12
TGTGCCTGGACCCTACAGGGTGGTACGCAGTATTTT
CAWTLQGGTQYF
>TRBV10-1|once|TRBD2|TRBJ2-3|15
TGCGCCAGCAGTGATTGGCGGGGGAGCACAGATACGCAGTATTTT
CASSDWRGSTDTQYF
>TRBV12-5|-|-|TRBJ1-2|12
TGTGCTAGTGGTTTGGTACTTGGGGCTCACACCTTC
CASGLVLGAHTF
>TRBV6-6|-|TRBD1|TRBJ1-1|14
TGTGCCAGCAGCTTACAGGGGGAAAACACTGAAGCTTTCTTT
CASSLQGENTEAFF
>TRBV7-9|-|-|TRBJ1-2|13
TGTGCCAGCAGCTTTAACAGGGCCGATGGCTACACCTTC
CASSFNRADGYTF
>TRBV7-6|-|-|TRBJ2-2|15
TGTGCCAGCAGCTTAGGGCCGGCAGCGGGCGGGGAGCTGTTTTTT
CASSLGPAAGGELFF
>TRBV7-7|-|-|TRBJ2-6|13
TGTGCTAGCAGCATCCCTGGGGCCAACGTCCTGACTTTC
CASSIPGANVLTF
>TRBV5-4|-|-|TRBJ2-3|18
TGTGCCAGCAGCTTGGGGGGGCCAGGATTTCCTAGCACAGATACGCAGTATTTT
CASSLGGPGFPSTDTQYF
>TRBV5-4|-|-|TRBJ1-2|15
TGTGCCAGCAGCTCCAAGGGGGTCCAAGAATTCGGCTACACCTTC
CASSSKGVQEFGYTF
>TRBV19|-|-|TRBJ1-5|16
TGTGCCAGTATTCCCCCGGGGGCCGGACCCAATCAGCCCCAGCATTTT
CASIPPGAGPNQPQHF
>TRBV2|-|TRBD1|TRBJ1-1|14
TGTGCCAGCAGAGACCGGACAGGGAACACTGAAGCTTTCTTT
CASRDRTGNTEAFF
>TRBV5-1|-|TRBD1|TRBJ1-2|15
TGCGCCAGCAGCTCTGGACAGGGGGATAACTATGGCTACACCTTC
CASSSGQGDNYGYTF
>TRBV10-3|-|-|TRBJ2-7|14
TGTGCCATCAGTGAGTTTGGGGTGGTCTACGAGCAGTACTTC
CAISEFGVVYEQYF
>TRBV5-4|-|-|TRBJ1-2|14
TGTGCCAGCAGCCAAGAGGTCATGGGGGTCGGCTACACCTTC
CASSQEVMGVGYTF
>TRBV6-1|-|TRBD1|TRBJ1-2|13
TGTGCCAGCAGTGCGGACAGGGGCTATGGCTACACCTTC
CASSADRGYGYTF
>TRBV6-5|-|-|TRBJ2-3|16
TGTGCCAGCAGTTACTCGTTCGGCCAGGGGGGAGATACGCAGTATTTT
CASSYSFGQGGDTQYF
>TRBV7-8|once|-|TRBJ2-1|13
TGTGCCAGCAGACACAGACATCGGGATGAGCAGTTCTTC
CASRHRHRDEQFF
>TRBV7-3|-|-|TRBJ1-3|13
TGTGCCAGCAGCACAGGGTTAGGAAACACCATATATTTT
CASSTGLGNTIYF
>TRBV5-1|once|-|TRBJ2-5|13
TGCGCCAGCAGCTTCCCAGACCAAGAGACCCAGTACTTC
CASSFPDQETQYF
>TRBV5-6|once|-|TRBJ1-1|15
TGTGCCAGCAGCTTGGGGCCCGGCGGGTACGCTGAAGCTTTCTTT
CASSLGPGGYAEAFF
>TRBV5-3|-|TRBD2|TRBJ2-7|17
TGTGCCAGAAGCTTGGGGTTAGCGGGAGGGCAGGCCTACGAGCAGTACTTC
CARSLGLAGGQAYEQYF
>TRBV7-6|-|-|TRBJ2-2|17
TGTGCCAGCAGCTTAGGAAGGGCTGGCAGGGGCACCGGGGAGCTGTTTTTT
CASSLGRAGRGTGELFF
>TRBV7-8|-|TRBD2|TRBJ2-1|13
TGTGCCAGCTTACTAGCGGGGGTGGGTGAGCAGTTCTTC
CASLLAGVGEQFF
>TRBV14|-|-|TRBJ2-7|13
TGTGCCAGCAGCCACGACAGCCCCTACGAGCAGTACTTC
CASSHDSPYEQYF
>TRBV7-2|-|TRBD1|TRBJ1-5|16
TGTGCCAGCAGTGGACCGGGACAGGGCCTTTATCAGCCCCAGCATTTT
CASSGPGQGLYQPQHF
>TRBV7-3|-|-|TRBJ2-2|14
TGTGCCAGCAGCTTAACGGCGAACACCGGGGAGCTGTTTTTT
CASSLTANTGELFF
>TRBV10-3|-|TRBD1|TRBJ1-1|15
TGTGCCATCAGCCCTAACGGACAGGGAGGCACTGAAGCTTTCTTT
CAISPNGQGGTEAFF
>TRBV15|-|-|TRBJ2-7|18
TGTGCCACCAGCAGAGATTTTTTCGCAGGGGCCCACACCTACGAGCAGTACTTC
CATSRDFFAGAHTYEQYF
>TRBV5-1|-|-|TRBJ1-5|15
TGCGCCAGCAGCTTGGTCGGCAGTCTCAATCAGCCCCAGCATTTT
CASSLVGSLNQPQHF
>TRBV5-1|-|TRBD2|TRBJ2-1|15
TGCGCCAGCAGCTCGGGGGGGTTTACCTACAATGAGCAGTTCTTC
CASSSGGFTYNEQFF
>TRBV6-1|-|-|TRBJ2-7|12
TGTGCCAGCAGTACAAGACCCTACGAGCAGTACTTC
CASSTRPYEQYF
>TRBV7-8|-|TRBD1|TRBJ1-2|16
TGTGCCAGCAGCCTGCCGGACAGGGCGTCTTGGCTTGGCTACACCTTC
CASSLPDRASWLGYTF
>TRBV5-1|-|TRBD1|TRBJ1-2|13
TGCGCCAGCAGCTTGCCAGGGGGCTATGGCTACACCTTC
CASSLPGGYGYTF
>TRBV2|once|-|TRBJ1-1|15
TGTGCCAGCAGTGAAGAGCCCCAGGGTGGGTTTCGAGCTTTCTTT
CASSEEPQGGFRAFF
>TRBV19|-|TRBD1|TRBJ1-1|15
TGTGCCAGTAGTATTACGGGACAGGGGGGAACTGAAGCTTTCTTT
CASSITGQGGTEAFF
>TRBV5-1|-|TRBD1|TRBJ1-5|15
TGCGCCAGCAGCTTGGAGGGCAGGGGGCTTCAGCCCCAGCATTTT
CASSLEGRGLQPQHF
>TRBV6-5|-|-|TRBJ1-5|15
TGTGCCAGCAGGCCCCTATGGGGGGCGCGTCAGCCCCAGCATTTT
CASRPLWGARQPQHF
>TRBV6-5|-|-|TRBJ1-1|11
TGTGCCAGCATTAAAAACACTGAAGCTTTCTTT
CASIKNTEAFF
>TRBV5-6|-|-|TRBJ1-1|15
TGTGCCAGCAGCTTCTACACCAAGATGAACACTGAAGCTTTCTTT
CASSFYTKMNTEAFF
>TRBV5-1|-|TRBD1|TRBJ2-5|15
TGCGCCAGCAGCTTGGCTGGGACAGGGAGCGAGACCCAGTACTTC
CASSLAGTGSETQYF
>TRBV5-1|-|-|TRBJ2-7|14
TGCGCCAGCAGCTTGGGCAGGGGATCCTACGAGCAGTACTTC
CASSLGRGSYEQYF
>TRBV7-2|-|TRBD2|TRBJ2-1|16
TGTGCCAGCAGCTTAGAAGGGACTAGCGGGAGGAATGAGCAGTTCTTC
CASSLEGTSGRNEQFF
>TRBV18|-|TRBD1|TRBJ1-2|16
TGTGCCAGCTCAGAACAGGGGGCCACCCTTAACTATGGCTACACCTTC
CASSEQGATLNYGYTF